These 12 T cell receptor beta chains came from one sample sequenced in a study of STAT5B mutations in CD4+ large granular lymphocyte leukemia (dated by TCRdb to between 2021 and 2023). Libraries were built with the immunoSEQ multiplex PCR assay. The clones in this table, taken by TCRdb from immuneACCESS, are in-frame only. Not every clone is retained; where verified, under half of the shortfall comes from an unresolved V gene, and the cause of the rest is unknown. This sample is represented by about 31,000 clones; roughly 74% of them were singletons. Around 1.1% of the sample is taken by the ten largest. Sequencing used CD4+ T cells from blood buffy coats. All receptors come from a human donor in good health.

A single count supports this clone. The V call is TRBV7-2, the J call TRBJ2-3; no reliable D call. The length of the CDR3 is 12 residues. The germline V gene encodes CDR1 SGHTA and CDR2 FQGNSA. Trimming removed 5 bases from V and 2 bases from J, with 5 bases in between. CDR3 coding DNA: TGTGCCAGCAGCCCCAACACAGATACGCAGTATTTT. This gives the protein CASSPNTDTQYF.

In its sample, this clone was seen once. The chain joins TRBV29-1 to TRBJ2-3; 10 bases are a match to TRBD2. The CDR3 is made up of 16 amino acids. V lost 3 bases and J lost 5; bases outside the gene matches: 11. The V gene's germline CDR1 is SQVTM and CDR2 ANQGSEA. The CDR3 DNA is TGCAGCGTTGAGGGTGGTTCCGCTAGCGGGGGAGATACGCAGTATTTT. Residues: CSVEGGSASGGDTQYF.

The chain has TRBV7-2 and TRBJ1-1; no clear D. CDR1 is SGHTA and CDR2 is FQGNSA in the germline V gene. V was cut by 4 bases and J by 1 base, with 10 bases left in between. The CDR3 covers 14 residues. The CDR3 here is CASSWSGENTEAFF. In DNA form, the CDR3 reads TGTGCCAGCAGCTGGAGTGGGGAGAACACTGAAGCTTTCTTT.

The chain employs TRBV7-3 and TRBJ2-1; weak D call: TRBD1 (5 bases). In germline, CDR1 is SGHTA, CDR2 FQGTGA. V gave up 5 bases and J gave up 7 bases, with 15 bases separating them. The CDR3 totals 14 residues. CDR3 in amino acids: CASSVSMGRNEQFF. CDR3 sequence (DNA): TGTGCCAGCAGCGTCTCGATGGGGCGGAATGAGCAGTTCTTC.

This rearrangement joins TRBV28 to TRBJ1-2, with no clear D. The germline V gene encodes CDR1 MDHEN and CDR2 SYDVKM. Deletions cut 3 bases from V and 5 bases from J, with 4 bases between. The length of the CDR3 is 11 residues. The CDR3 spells CASSFGYGYTF. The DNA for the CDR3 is TGTGCCAGCAGTTTTGGGTATGGCTACACCTTC.

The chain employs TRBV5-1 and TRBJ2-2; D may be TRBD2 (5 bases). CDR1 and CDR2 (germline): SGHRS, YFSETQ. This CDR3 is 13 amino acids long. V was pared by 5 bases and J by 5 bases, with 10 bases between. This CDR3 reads CASRPGSTGELFF. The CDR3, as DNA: TGCGCCAGCAGACCGGGGTCGACCGGGGAGCTGTTTTTT.

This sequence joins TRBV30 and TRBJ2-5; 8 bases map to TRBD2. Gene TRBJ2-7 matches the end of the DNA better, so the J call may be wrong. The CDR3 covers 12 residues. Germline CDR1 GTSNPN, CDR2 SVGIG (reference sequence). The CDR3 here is CAWRLAGFEQYF. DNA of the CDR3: TGTGCCTGGAGGCTAGCGGGCTTCGAGCAGTACTTC.

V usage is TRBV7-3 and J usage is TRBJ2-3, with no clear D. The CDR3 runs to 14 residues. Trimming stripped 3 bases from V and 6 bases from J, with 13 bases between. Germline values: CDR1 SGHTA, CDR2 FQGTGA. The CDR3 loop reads CASSFYGDSDTQYF. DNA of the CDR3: TGTGCCAGCAGCTTTTATGGAGATTCCGATACGCAGTATTTT.

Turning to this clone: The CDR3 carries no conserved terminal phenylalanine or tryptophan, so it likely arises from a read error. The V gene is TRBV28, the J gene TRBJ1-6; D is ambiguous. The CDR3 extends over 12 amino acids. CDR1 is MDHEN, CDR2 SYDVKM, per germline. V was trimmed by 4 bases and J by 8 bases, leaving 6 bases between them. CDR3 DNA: TGTGCCAGCAGTTCGATAGATTCACCCCTCCACCTT. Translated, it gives CASSSIDSPLHL.

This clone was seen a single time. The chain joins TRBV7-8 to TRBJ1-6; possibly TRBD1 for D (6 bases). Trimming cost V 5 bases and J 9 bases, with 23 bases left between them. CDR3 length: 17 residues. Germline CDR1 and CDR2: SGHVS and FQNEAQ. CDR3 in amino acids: CASSPGRGRGRGSPLHF. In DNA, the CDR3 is TGTGCCAGCAGCCCCGGGAGGGGACGAGGCAGGGGTTCACCCCTCCACTTT. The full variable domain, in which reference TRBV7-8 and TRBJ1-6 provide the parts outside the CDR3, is GAGVSQSPRYKVAKRGQDVALRCDPISGHVSLFWYQQALGQGPEFLTYFQNEAQLDKSGLPSDRFFAERPEGSVSTLKIQRTQQEDSAVYLCASSPGRGRGRGSPLHFGNGTRLTVT.

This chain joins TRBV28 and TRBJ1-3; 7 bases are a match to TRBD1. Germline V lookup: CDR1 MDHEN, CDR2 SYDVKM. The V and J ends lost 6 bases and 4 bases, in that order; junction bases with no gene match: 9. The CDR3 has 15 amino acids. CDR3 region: CASRPDRVRGNTIYF. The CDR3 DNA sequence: TGTGCCAGCAGACCAGACAGGGTTCGCGGAAACACCATATATTTT.

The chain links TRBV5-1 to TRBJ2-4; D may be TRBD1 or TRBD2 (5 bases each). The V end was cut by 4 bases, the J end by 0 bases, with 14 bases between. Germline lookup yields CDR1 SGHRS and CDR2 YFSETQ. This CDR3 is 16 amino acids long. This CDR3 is CASSLSGGRAKNIQYF. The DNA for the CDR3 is TGCGCCAGCAGCCTGTCTGGGGGTAGAGCCAAAAACATTCAGTACTTC.